This record covers a single TCR beta chain. What it recognizes is unknown. The data were taken from a study of blood T cells in healthy people across ages. Using a J-beta primer mix together with a sample-barcoded 5' primer, a second PCR was run for roughly 6 to 11 cycles. Each CDR3 protein is one row after TCRdb ran MiXCR on the 5' RACE reads. Of 850,000 to 1,000,000 distinct CDR3 sequences detected, approximately 50% appear once; the ten largest clones hold about a fifth. Findings and limits, study-wide: Older individuals had lower TCR beta diversity per million T cells (the decline was roughly linear).

Germline V gene sequence: CDR1 SGHDN, CDR2 FVKESK. V lost 4 bases, J lost 4 bases, and 8 bases lay in between. This CDR3 region has 14 residues. Sequenced material: blood. The source is a woman aged 60-75 years in good health. The V gene is TRBV14, the J gene TRBJ1-6, with D hard to call. CDR3 sequence reads: CASSRTAYNSPLHF. In DNA, the CDR3 is TGTGCCAGCAGCCGGACGGCTTATAATTCACCCCTCCACTTT.